The 14 T cell receptor beta chains reported below all come from one sample, sequenced in a study of CD8+ T cells in alopecia areata (dated 2018 in TCRdb). Receptor libraries were prepared by the immunoSEQ multiplex PCR assay. RNA was extracted from all samples and reverse transcribed into cDNA, which served as template for TCR sequencing. TCRdb carries this immuneACCESS record with in-frame sequences only. Its versions omit some clonotypes, under half of them owing to an unresolved V gene in the studies checked, with the rest unexplained. The table gives fewer than 3,000 clones for this sample, with none occurring only once. Around 40% of the sample comes from the top ten. Sequencing input: lesional skin. Receptors originate from a C3H/HeJ mouse with alopecia areata. This strain is of MHC haplotype H2-k.

As concerns this clone: Gene names and germline match the mouse. The read comes to an end 4 residues before the CDR3 does, leaving the germline J gene to fill in the end. This chain links TRBV1 with TRBJ2-3; the match to TRBD2 covers 12 bases. Unmatched junction bases numbered 8, after V lost 0 bases and J lost 1 base. The CDR3 covers 19 residues. The germline CDR1 and CDR2 sequences are NSQYPW and LRSPGD (reference sequence). CDR3 sequence reads: CTCSADAGTGGRGAETLYF. CDR3 DNA (partial): TGCACCTGCAGTGCAGATGCAGGGACTGGGGGGCGAGGTGCAGAA.

This clone was seen many times. These gene names are mouse names. The CDR3 extends 4 residues past the end of the read, so its final part is completed from the germline J gene. Other DNA sequences in this specimen translate into the identical CDR3. The chain is built from TRBV19 and TRBJ1-2; TRBD1 matches 8 bases. The CDR3 has 14 amino acids. CDR1 FNHDT and CDR2 SITEND come from the germline V gene (reference sequence). J was trimmed by 2 bases and V by 5 bases; bases with no gene match: 5. CDR3: CASSPDRANSDYTF. The CDR3 DNA, read in part, is TGTGCCAGCAGCCCGGACAGGGCGAACTCC.

This clone occurred many times. The gene names given are mouse names. The read ends 4 residues before the CDR3 terminus; that terminus is restored from the germline J gene. The chain is built from TRBV19 and TRBJ2-5, with 8 bases fitting TRBD2. Per germline, CDR1 FNHDT and CDR2 SITEND (reference sequence). This CDR3 region has 13 residues. The CDR3 sequence is CASRTGVGDTQYF. The covered CDR3 bases are TGTGCCAGCAGGACTGGGGTAGGAGAC.

This clone was seen repeatedly, ten times or more. Any gene name here is a mouse gene name. The read comes to an end 4 residues before the CDR3 does, leaving the germline J gene to fill in the end. V is TRBV29 and J is TRBJ2-2, with 7 bases fitting TRBD1. The ends lost 5 bases at V and 0 bases at J; junction bases unmatched: 3. CDR3 size: 15 residues. Looked up from germline, CDR1 is MSHET and CDR2 is SYDVDS. CDR3 DNA, as far as it was read: TGTGCTAGCAGTCGGGACAGAGCAAACACCGGG. Protein product: CASSRDRANTG. The whole CDR3 protein is CASSRDRANTGQLYF.

In its sample, this clone was seen many times. Mouse gene names and germline throughout. The CDR3 goes on 4 residues after the read ends, and that part is filled in from the germline J gene. The V gene is TRBV13-3, the J gene TRBJ2-1; TRBD1 might be the D (6 bases). In germline, CDR1 is NNHDY, CDR2 SYVADS. The CDR3 totals 15 residues. V shed 5 bases and J shed 0 bases, with 12 bases lying between them. This chain's CDR3 is CASSRPRGNYAEQFF. Incomplete CDR3 DNA: TGTGCCAGCAGCAGGCCCAGGGGTAACTATGCT.

This clone appeared many times. Genes and germline are mouse. CDR3 loop: CASSRTGRNSDYTF. The CDR3 DNA, read in part, is TGTGCCAGCAGCCGGACAGGGAGAAACTCC. The chain links TRBV13-3 to TRBJ1-2; 8 nucleotides agree with TRBD1. The read is 4 residues too short to cover the CDR3 end, so that end is filled in from the germline J gene. V shed 5 bases, J shed 1 base, and the junction held 4 bases outside the gene matches. This CDR3 contains 14 residues. CDR1 NNHDY and CDR2 SYVADS come from the germline V gene.

This clone was seen many times. Gene labels here are mouse ones. The read gets to within 4 residues of the CDR3 end, and the germline J gene fills in the rest. The V gene is TRBV1, the J gene TRBJ1-2; D is unresolved. Trimming took off 1 base at V and 0 bases at J, with 3 bases between the two ends. The CDR3 contains 13 residues. Germline CDR1 reads NSQYPW; CDR2 reads LRSPGD (reference sequence). The CDR3 loop is CTCSAGANSDYTF. Incomplete CDR3 DNA: TGCACCTGCAGTGCAGGGGCAAACTCC.

This clone was recorded at least ten times. Each gene name is a mouse one. The DNA ends 4 residues before the CDR3 does, and the rest of the CDR3 is filled in from the germline J gene. This chain connects TRBV19 to TRBJ1-4, with TRBD1 as a possible D gene (6 bases). Trimming shortened V by 4 bases and J by 0 bases, and 10 bases separated the two germline ends. CDR3 length: 15 residues. The V gene's germline CDR1 is FNHDT and CDR2 SITEND (reference sequence). This CDR3 is CASSWDIISNERLFF. The CDR3 DNA, read in part, is TGTGCCAGCAGTTGGGACATCATTTCCAACGAA.

Ten or more counts support this clone. Gene names are the mouse ones. CDR3 in amino acids: CASRDSGVSNERLFF. Incomplete CDR3 DNA: TGTGCCAGCAGGGACAGTGGAGTTTCCAACGAA. This chain links TRBV13-3 with TRBJ1-4, with D perhaps TRBD1 (6 bases). Read sequence stops 4 residues before the CDR3 end, and the germline J gene provides the missing end. The V gene lost 5 bases and the J gene lost 0 bases, with 11 bases spanning the gap. From germline, CDR1 is NNHDY and CDR2 SYVADS. The CDR3 is made up of 15 amino acids.

This clone was picked up many times. The TCRdb protein and the DNA translation do not line up at residue 14; the protein shown here was made by translating the DNA. The genes and germline here are from mouse. The covered CDR3 bases are TGTGCCAGCGGTGAAGGGGACAGGGGGGCTAGTGCAGAAACG. Translated: CASGEGDRGASAET. The full CDR3 reads CASGEGDRGASAETLYF. The chain employs TRBV13-2 and TRBJ1-3, with 11 nucleotides matching TRBD1. The CDR3 goes on 3 residues after the read ends, and that part is filled in from the germline J gene. The CDR3 is made up of 17 amino acids. Germline V gives CDR1 NNHNN, CDR2 SYGAGS (reference sequence).

This clone was counted at least ten times. Gene names and germline match the mouse. The CDR3 extends 4 residues past the end of the read, so its final part is completed from the germline J gene. This chain links TRBV14 with TRBJ2-7; no definite D call. Germline lookup yields CDR1 SGHDT and CDR2 FRDEAV. The CDR3 has 12 residues. CDR3 DNA (partial): TGTGCCAGCAGTGATCGCAGATAT. This encodes CASSDRRY. The full CDR3 sequence reads CASSDRRYEQYF.

At least ten counts were recorded for this clone. The DNA translation disagrees with the TCRdb protein at residue 14, so the protein in this description comes from the DNA. The genes and germline here are from mouse. The observed sequence ends 3 residues before the CDR3 terminus, with the missing tail filled in from the germline J gene. V gene TRBV13-3 combines with J gene TRBJ1-3, with 9 bases fitting TRBD1. CDR1 NNHDY and CDR2 SYVADS come from the germline V gene. Germline trimming cut 0 bases from V and 1 base from J; bases unmatched to any gene: 5. CDR3 size: 17 residues. The CDR3: CASSDAGDRVSGNTLYF. The sequenced part of the CDR3 DNA is TGTGCCAGCAGTGATGCAGGGGACAGGGTGTCTGGAAATACG.

This clone came up many times. Gene names and germline match the mouse. With the read ending 4 residues before the CDR3 end, the germline J gene is used to fill in that end. The chain uses TRBV31 and TRBJ2-1; 10 bases align to TRBD2. The CDR3 covers 15 residues. Germline assignment: CDR1 GKSSPN and CDR2 SITVG. V was pared by 1 base and J by 1 base, with 1 base of the junction left unmatched. CDR3 sequence reads: CAWSQDWGNYAEQFF. CDR3 bases read: TGTGCCTGGAGTCAGGACTGGGGGAACTATGCT.

This clone was counted many times. Gene and germline names: mouse. The CDR3 is cut off 4 residues early in the read; its end comes from the germline J gene. This chain uses TRBV13-3 with TRBJ2-1; D remains unclear. With 5 bases removed from V and 0 bases from J, the gap between germline ends came to 9 bases. This CDR3 has 14 residues. Germline V gene data show CDR1 as NNHDY and CDR2 as SYVADS. The CDR3 spells CASSPQYNYAEQFF. Incomplete CDR3 DNA: TGTGCCAGCAGCCCACAGTATAACTATGCT.